This T cell receptor (beta chain) was observed in a study of CD8 T cells in Susac syndrome. Germline V gene lookup returns CDR1 MGHDK and CDR2 SYGVNS. V gave up 2 bases and J gave up 4 bases, with 11 bases separating them. This CDR3 has 14 residues. The RNA, about 0.5 to 1 ug, was put through reverse transcription using random hexamers. TCRdb itself ran the immunoSEQ multiplex PCR reads through MiXCR, one entry per CDR3 protein. The sample holds approximately 170,000 distinct CDR3 sequences, over 85% seen once. The rearrangement uses TRBV25-1 and TRBJ1-2, with unresolved D. This clonotype was sampled from a human donor in good health. The sequencing sample was made of CD4+ T cells from PBMCs. CDR3 nucleotides: TGTGCCAGCAGTGAAGTTGGGGATCTCTATGGCTACACCTTC. Residues: CASSEVGDLYGYTF.